This TCR beta chain was observed in a study of technical replicates of blood from several donors. Looked up from germline, CDR1 is MNHEY and CDR2 is SVGAGI. This CDR3 is built from 16 residues. The ends were cut back, 0 bases at V and 6 bases at J, with 14 bases in the middle. Here immunoSEQ multiplex PCR was the method, and the copy in TCRdb shows in-frame clones only, minus some. The data show tens of thousands of clones, just under 95% seen once. The chain combines TRBV6-5 with TRBJ2-2, with D maybe TRBD2 (5 bases). The sample comprised T cells isolated from PBMCs. The sequence came from a human donor in good health. CDR3 sequence reads: CASSYSWAGGAGELFF. The DNA of the CDR3 is TGTGCCAGCAGTTACTCGTGGGCAGGAGGTGCCGGGGAGCTGTTTTTT.